These 32 T cell receptor beta chains were sequenced from one sample in a study of T cells after yellow fever vaccination (dated by TCRdb to the late 2010s). To prepare the library, 5' RACE was applied. The instrument was an Illumina NovaSeq 6000. In TCRdb, the public reads were trimmed at Q25 with fastp and aligned with MiXCR, with productive beta chains retained. Identical CDR3 protein sequences are pooled into one entry, listed with their most common genes and DNA. This sample is represented by roughly 350,000 distinct CDR3 sequences; roughly 4.3% of them were singletons. Just under 25% of the sample goes to the ten largest clones. The sample's treatment or condition label is to be understood as: live attenuated yellow fever vaccine strain. Sequencing used PBMCs, obtained 5 days after the yellow fever booster vaccination. The receptors here all came from a man younger than 35 who received the YFV17D yellow fever vaccine.

At least ten counts were recorded for this clonotype. The chain recombines TRBV15 with TRBJ2-3; possibly TRBD1 or TRBD2 for D (5 bases each). There are 15 residues in the CDR3. Germline V gene lookup returns CDR1 LNHNV and CDR2 YYDKDF (reference sequence). The V gene lost 5 bases and the J gene lost 5 bases, with 17 bases spanning the gap. The CDR3 nucleotides are TGTGCCACCAGCGGGGACGGGTCTCCGGAAGATACGCAGTATTTT. It yields the protein CATSGDGSPEDTQYF.

A few counts support this clonotype. CDR3 protein: CASTGDYSYNEQFF. As DNA, the CDR3 is TGTGCCAGCACTGGGGACTACTCCTACAATGAGCAGTTCTTC. The genes are TRBV2 and TRBJ2-1; 7 positions agree with TRBD2. In germline, CDR1 is SNHLY, CDR2 FYNNEI. V gave up 7 bases and J gave up 0 bases; unmatched junction bases: 3. This CDR3 has 14 residues.

This sequence joins TRBV7-6 and TRBJ2-5; D unclear. From germline, CDR1 is SGHVS and CDR2 FNYEAQ. Deletions cut 1 base from V and 1 base from J, with 7 bases between. The CDR3 consists of 14 residues. CDR3 sequence: CASSLVKGQETQYF. CDR3 nucleotide sequence: TGTGCCAGCAGCTTAGTTAAAGGCCAAGAGACCCAGTACTTC.

This clonotype occurred a few times. The chain links TRBV4-1 to TRBJ2-7, with 12 positions matching TRBD2. J gave up 1 base and V 4 bases, and 2 bases lay outside the gene matches. Germline loops: CDR1 MGHRA, CDR2 YSYEKL. This CDR3 is 15 amino acids long. CDR3 residues: CASSLGLAGSYEQYV. CDR3 nucleotide sequence: TGCGCCAGCAGCCTCGGACTAGCGGGGTCCTACGAGCAGTACGTC.

This clonotype turned up a few times. This rearrangement joins TRBV7-9 to TRBJ2-4; possibly TRBD1 or TRBD2 for D (5 bases each). Trimming took off 5 bases at V and 0 bases at J, with 14 bases between the two ends. The CDR3 loop spans 16 amino acids. From germline, CDR1 is SEHNR and CDR2 FQNEAQ (reference sequence). Written as DNA, the CDR3 is TGTGCCAGCAGCCACGAGGGGCTACTAGCCAAAAACATTCAGTACTTC. Protein sequence: CASSHEGLLAKNIQYF.

This clonotype was recorded many times. V is TRBV5-1 and J is TRBJ2-7; perhaps TRBD2 as D (6 bases). The CDR3 loop spans 14 amino acids. Germline V CDR1 and CDR2: SGHRS, YFSETQ. The V and J ends lost 4 bases and 6 bases respectively, with 17 bases between them. The CDR3 region has the DNA TGCGCCAGCAGCCCCGGTGGAGGGACGGGCGAGCAGTACTTC. This gives the protein CASSPGGGTGEQYF.

J is TRBJ2-5 and V is TRBV7-9, with 8 bases aligning to TRBD1. The CDR3 has 15 residues. The trim removed 5 bases at V and 5 bases at J, leaving 10 bases unmatched. CDR1 SEHNR and CDR2 FQNEAQ come from the germline V gene (reference sequence). This chain's CDR3 is CASSPRQGLGETQYF. CDR3 bases: TGTGCCAGCAGCCCCCGACAGGGGTTGGGGGAGACCCAGTACTTC.

The chain is built from TRBV4-1 and TRBJ1-2; D may be TRBD1 (6 bases). The CDR3 runs to 16 residues. Germline-derived CDR1 and CDR2 are MGHRA and YSYEKL. Trimming took 0 bases from V and 5 from J, leaving 16 bases between them. The CDR3 sequence: CASSQEGGHGSYGYTF. In DNA form, the CDR3 reads TGCGCCAGCAGCCAAGAGGGGGGGCACGGATCATATGGCTACACCTTC.

On this clonotype: A much larger clone differs by one base, so this may be a read error. CDR3 sequence reads: CASSQDWSYTVTQYF. In DNA form, the CDR3 reads TGCGCCAGCAGCCAAGATTGGAGTTACACAGTTACGCAGTATTTT. V usage is TRBV4-1 and J usage is TRBJ2-3; D unresolved. Per the germline V gene, CDR1 is MGHRA and CDR2 is YSYEKL. The CDR3 spans 15 residues.

This clonotype turned up a few times. CDR3 amino acids: CACRGGEDYGYTF. In nucleotides, the CDR3 is TGTGCCTGCCGCGGGGGCGAGGACTATGGCTACACCTTC. V usage is TRBV30 and J usage is TRBJ1-2, with D possibly matching TRBD1 (6 bases). The V and J ends lost 6 bases and 3 bases respectively, with 14 bases between them. Germline CDR1 and CDR2: GTSNPN and SVGIG (reference sequence). This CDR3 spans 13 amino acids.

At least ten counts were recorded for this clonotype. V gene TRBV4-3 combines with J gene TRBJ2-6, with 8 bases aligning to TRBD1. Germline lookup yields CDR1 LGHNA and CDR2 YSLEER. The CDR3 length is 19 residues. V was pared by 3 bases and J by 2 bases, with 12 bases of the junction left unmatched. The CDR3 loop is CASSQQGAGLVAGANVLTF. The CDR3 region has the DNA TGCGCCAGCAGCCAGCAGGGGGCCGGACTTGTAGCTGGGGCCAACGTCCTGACTTTC.

This clonotype was recorded a few times. This chain connects TRBV18 to TRBJ2-7, with a weak D call TRBD1 (6 bases). Trimming took 4 bases from V and 3 from J, leaving 19 bases between them. The CDR3 extends over 16 amino acids. Per germline, CDR1 KGHSH and CDR2 LQKENI. As DNA, the CDR3 is TGTGCCAGCTCACTCCAGGGGACCAGGGATGGCTACGAGCAGTACTTC. It specifies CASSLQGTRDGYEQYF. Drawing the rest from reference TRBV18 and TRBJ2-7, the complete variable domain is NAGVMQNPRHLVRRRGQEARLRCSPMKGHSHVYWYRQLPEEGLKFMVYLQKENIIDESGMPKERFSAEFPKEGPSILRIQQVVRGDSAAYFCASSLQGTRDGYEQYFGPGTRLTVT.

This clonotype occurred many times. The chain employs TRBV20-1 and TRBJ2-5; weak D call: TRBD1 (5 bases). The CDR3 has 12 amino acids. Between the trimmed V and J ends, which lost 3 bases and 3 bases, there was a span of 8 bases. CDR1 and CDR2 from the germline V gene are DFQATT and SNEGSKA (reference sequence). The CDR3 DNA reads as TGCAGTGCTAGGGCAGGGAAAGAGACCCAGTACTTC. This translates into CSARAGKETQYF.

Many counts were recorded for this clonotype. This sequence joins TRBV5-6 and TRBJ2-5; 8 bases match TRBD2. V trimming: 2 bases; J trimming: 2 bases; junction bases outside the gene matches: 11. CDR3 length: 17 residues. Per germline, CDR1 SGHDT and CDR2 YYEEEE. CDR3 in amino acids: CASSFPGSGRVQETQYF. Here the CDR3 DNA reads TGTGCCAGCAGCTTCCCTGGGAGCGGGAGAGTTCAAGAGACCCAGTACTTC.

In its sample, this clonotype was seen a few times. The V gene is TRBV20-1, the J gene TRBJ1-5, with a weak D call TRBD1 (5 bases). The CDR3 extends over 13 amino acids. Germline-derived CDR1 and CDR2 are DFQATT and SNEGSKA (reference sequence). Trimming took 5 bases from V and 4 from J, leaving 12 bases between them. The CDR3 DNA reads as TGCAGTGCTTCCCAGGGACTTAATCAGCCCCAGCATTTT. Translating gives CSASQGLNQPQHF.

This clonotype was recorded a few times. This chain links TRBV10-3 with TRBJ1-1; TRBD1 aligns across 7 bases. After removal of 5 bases from V and 7 bases from J, the junction contained 4 bases not matched to a gene. The germline gives CDR1 ENHRY, CDR2 SYGVKD. CDR3 size: 12 residues. In DNA form, the CDR3 reads TGTGCCATCAGTAGACAGGGAAATGAAGCTTTCTTT. This codes for CAISRQGNEAFF.

This clonotype was picked up a small number of times. The chain is built from TRBV29-1 and TRBJ1-1, with D maybe TRBD1 (5 bases). The germline gives CDR1 SQVTM, CDR2 ANQGSEA. Trimming pared 5 bases from V and 7 bases from J, leaving 17 bases between. The CDR3 length is 13 residues. Here the CDR3 reads CSVSGRLKYEAFF. CDR3 sequence (DNA): TGCAGCGTTTCAGGGAGACTTAAGTATGAAGCTTTCTTT. The variable domain in full, with the rest retrieved from reference TRBV29-1 and TRBJ1-1, is SAVISQKPSRDICQRGTSLTIQCQVDSQVTMMFWYRQQPGQSLTLIATANQGSEATYESGFVIDKFPISRPNLTFSTLTVSNMSPEDSSIYLCSVSGRLKYEAFFGQGTRLTVV.

The sample holds a few counts of this clonotype. The chain combines TRBV3-1 with TRBJ1-1; TRBD1 matches at 9 bases. V dropped 5 bases and J dropped 4; count of bases not matched to a gene: 5. This CDR3 contains 14 residues. CDR1 and CDR2 from the germline V gene are LGHDT and YNNKEL (reference sequence). The CDR3 is CASSALTGGTEAFF. The CDR3 region has the DNA TGTGCCAGCAGCGCCTTGACAGGGGGCACTGAAGCTTTCTTT.

This clonotype was seen a few times. This chain connects TRBV20-1 to TRBJ2-1, with D possibly TRBD2 on 7 matching bases. The CDR3 runs to 16 residues. Germline values: CDR1 DFQATT, CDR2 SNEGSKA (reference sequence). V lost 0 bases to trimming and J lost 3 bases, with 15 bases between them. In DNA form, the CDR3 reads TGCAGTGCTAGAGATGGAAGGGGGGGAAGCTACAATGAGCAGTTCTTC. Protein product: CSARDGRGGSYNEQFF.

This clonotype came up a few times. This chain uses TRBV6-2 or TRBV6-3 with TRBJ1-5; tentative D call: TRBD1 (6 bases). The CDR3 extends over 19 amino acids. Germline V lookup: CDR1 MNHEY, CDR2 SVGEGT. Trimming cost V 2 bases and J 0 bases, with 20 bases left between them. CDR3 sequence (DNA): TGTGCCAGCAGTTACCTACCCCAGGGGCGGACGTATAGCAATCAGCCCCAGCATTTT. This translates into CASSYLPQGRTYSNQPQHF.

The chain has TRBV14 and TRBJ2-3; D gene unclear. V lost 1 base and J 4 bases, leaving 9 bases between the germline ends. Germline V gene data show CDR1 as SGHDN and CDR2 as FVKESK. This CDR3 comprises 14 residues. CDR3 nucleotide sequence: TGTGCCAGCAGCCAAGCCCCTAGTTCAGATACGCAGTATTTT. As protein: CASSQAPSSDTQYF. The variable domain in full, with the rest retrieved from reference TRBV14 and TRBJ2-3, is EAGVTQFPSHSVIEKGQTVTLRCDPISGHDNLYWYRRVMGKEIKFLLHFVKESKQDESGMPNNRFLAERTGGTYSTLKVQPAELEDSGVYFCASSQAPSSDTQYFGPGTRLTVL.

The table lists this clonotype with many counts. This chain links TRBV5-1 with TRBJ2-5, with 7 bases lining up with TRBD1. Germline assignment: CDR1 SGHRS and CDR2 YFSETQ. V was clipped by 6 bases and J by 4 bases; unmatched bases: 9. The length of the CDR3 is 14 residues. In DNA form, the CDR3 reads TGCGCCAGCACCCGGGGACAGCCCGCAGAGACCCAGTACTTC. Amino acids: CASTRGQPAETQYF. The whole variable domain, filled in from reference TRBV5-1 and TRBJ2-5, reads KAGVTQTPRYLIKTRGQQVTLSCSPISGHRSVSWYQQTPGQGLQFLFEYFSETQRNKGNFPGRFSGRQFSNSRSEMNVSTLELGDSALYLCASTRGQPAETQYFGPGTRLLVL.

This clonotype was seen a handful of times. The rearrangement links TRBV19 to TRBJ2-2; 12 bases agree with TRBD2. Trimming cost V 10 bases and J 6 bases; bases outside gene matches: 6. Germline V gene sequence: CDR1 LNHDA, CDR2 SQIVND (reference sequence). The CDR3 runs to 14 residues. The CDR3 bases are TGTGCCACCCACCTAGCGGGGGGGCCCGGGGAGCTGTTTTTT. This encodes CATHLAGGPGELFF.

This clonotype was observed a handful of times. The chain is built from TRBV5-1 and TRBJ2-1, with 7 bases matching TRBD2. Germline V CDR1 and CDR2: SGHRS, YFSETQ. Trimming removed 7 bases from V and 0 bases from J; junction bases left unmatched: 10. This CDR3 contains 16 residues. The CDR3: CASHISGQTSYNEQFF. DNA of the CDR3: TGCGCCAGCCACATTAGCGGGCAGACCTCCTACAATGAGCAGTTCTTC.

This clonotype was counted ten times or more. The J gene is TRBJ2-7, the V gene TRBV20-1; D may be TRBD1 (8 bases). This CDR3 spans 12 amino acids. Trimming cost V 8 bases and J 5 bases, with 16 bases left between them. Germline-derived CDR1 and CDR2 are DFQATT and SNEGSKA (reference sequence). The CDR3 DNA is TGCAGTCTTTACAGGGGGAGGGACGAGCAGTACTTC. Its translation is CSLYRGRDEQYF.

The table lists this clonotype with many counts. This sequence joins TRBV18 and TRBJ1-1; the D is unclear. This CDR3 comprises 16 residues. The V end was cut by 1 base, the J end by 1 base, with 13 bases between. Per the germline V gene, CDR1 is KGHSH and CDR2 is LQKENI. CDR3 protein: CASSPLFPGGNTEAFF. The CDR3 DNA reads TGTGCCAGCTCACCACTATTCCCCGGCGGGAACACTGAAGCTTTCTTT.

This clonotype has just a few counts. This chain links TRBV6-5 with TRBJ2-2; TRBD2 might be the D (6 bases). Trimming took off 6 bases at V and 3 bases at J, with 14 bases between the two ends. Germline CDR1 MNHEY, CDR2 SVGAGI. The CDR3 runs 15 residues. CDR3: CASRGRGGHTGELFF. The CDR3 DNA reads TGTGCCAGCAGAGGGCGGGGCGGGCACACCGGGGAGCTGTTTTTT.

This clonotype has only a few counts. The chain couples TRBV6-5 to TRBJ2-5, with 7 positions matching TRBD1. V lost 2 bases, J lost 1 base, and 4 bases stayed unmatched. CDR1 and CDR2 (germline): MNHEY, SVGAGI. The CDR3 has 15 residues. CDR3 residues: CASSYVGTVQETQYF. CDR3 nucleotides: TGTGCCAGCAGTTACGTCGGGACAGTCCAAGAGACCCAGTACTTC.

The chain joins TRBV4-1 to TRBJ1-2, with TRBD1 matching 11 bases. There are 18 residues in the CDR3. Trimming took 4 bases from V and 6 from J; bases not matched to a gene: 16. CDR1 is MGHRA and CDR2 is YSYEKL in the germline V gene. CDR3 coding DNA: TGCGCCAGCAGCCGCAAGGGAAACTGGGACAGGGGGACAGATGGCTACACCTTC. Translation: CASSRKGNWDRGTDGYTF.

This chain links TRBV7-2 with TRBJ2-1; TRBD2 aligns across 7 bases. This CDR3 contains 14 residues. Germline-derived CDR1 and CDR2 are SGHTA and FQGNSA. The trim removed 7 bases at V and 4 bases at J, leaving 7 bases unmatched. CDR3 protein: CASKKSGVYNEQFF. CDR3 bases: TGTGCCAGCAAGAAGAGCGGGGTTTACAATGAGCAGTTCTTC.

This chain links TRBV6-2 or TRBV6-3 with TRBJ2-1, with D possibly matching TRBD1 (5 bases). Trimming took off 7 bases at V and 1 base at J, with 23 bases between the two ends. The CDR3 runs to 18 residues. Looked up from germline, CDR1 is MNHEY and CDR2 is SVGEGT. Here the CDR3 DNA reads TGTGCCAGCAAATGGTCGCTTGGGGCCTTTGGGTCCTACAATGAGCAGTTCTTC. Its protein product is CASKWSLGAFGSYNEQFF.

There are many counts of this clonotype. The chain couples TRBV4-3 to TRBJ2-7; TRBD1 agrees at 8 bases. The germline V gene has CDR1 LGHNA and CDR2 YSLEER. Trimming cost V 6 bases and J 5 bases; bases outside gene matches: 0. This CDR3 region has 11 residues. The CDR3 here is CASRQGDEQYF. In DNA, the CDR3 is TGCGCCAGCAGACAGGGGGACGAGCAGTACTTC.